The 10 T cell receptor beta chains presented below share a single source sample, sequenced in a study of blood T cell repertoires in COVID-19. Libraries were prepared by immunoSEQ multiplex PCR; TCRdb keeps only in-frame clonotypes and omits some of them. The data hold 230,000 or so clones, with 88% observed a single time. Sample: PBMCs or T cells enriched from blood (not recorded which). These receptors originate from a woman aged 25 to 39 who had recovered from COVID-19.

CDR3 loop: CASSLYSSGNTIYF. CDR3 in DNA: TGTGCCAGCAGCTTATACAGCTCTGGAAACACCATATATTTT. This chain links TRBV7-6 with TRBJ1-3, with D uncertain. There are 14 residues in the CDR3. The ends were cut back, 2 bases at V and 0 bases at J, with 5 bases in the middle. CDR1 is SGHVS and CDR2 is FNYEAQ in the germline V gene.

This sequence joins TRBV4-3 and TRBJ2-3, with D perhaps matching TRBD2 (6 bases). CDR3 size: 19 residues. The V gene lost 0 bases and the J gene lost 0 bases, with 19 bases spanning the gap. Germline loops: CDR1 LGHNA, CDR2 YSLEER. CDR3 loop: CASSQDLGLTRGSTDTQYF. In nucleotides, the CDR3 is TGCGCCAGCAGCCAAGATCTCGGCTTGACTAGGGGTAGCACAGATACGCAGTATTTT.

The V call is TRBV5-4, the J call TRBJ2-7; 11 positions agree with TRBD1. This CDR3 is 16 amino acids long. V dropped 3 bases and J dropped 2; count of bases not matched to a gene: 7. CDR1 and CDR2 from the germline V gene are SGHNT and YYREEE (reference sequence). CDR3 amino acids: CASSSYRDRGTYEQYF. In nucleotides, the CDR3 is TGTGCCAGCAGCTCCTATCGGGACAGGGGGACCTACGAGCAGTACTTC.

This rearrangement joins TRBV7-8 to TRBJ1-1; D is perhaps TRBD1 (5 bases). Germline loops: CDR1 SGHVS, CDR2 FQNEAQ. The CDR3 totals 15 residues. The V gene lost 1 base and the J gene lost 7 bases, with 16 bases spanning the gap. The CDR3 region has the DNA TGTGCCAGCAGCTTAGAGCGGGGTCGGGGGGATGAAGCTTTCTTT. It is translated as CASSLERGRGDEAFF.

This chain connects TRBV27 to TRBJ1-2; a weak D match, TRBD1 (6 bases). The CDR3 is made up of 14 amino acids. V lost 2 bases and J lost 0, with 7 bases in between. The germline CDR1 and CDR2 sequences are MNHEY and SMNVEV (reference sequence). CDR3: CASSLAGANYGYTF. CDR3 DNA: TGTGCCAGCAGTTTAGCAGGGGCTAACTATGGCTACACCTTC.

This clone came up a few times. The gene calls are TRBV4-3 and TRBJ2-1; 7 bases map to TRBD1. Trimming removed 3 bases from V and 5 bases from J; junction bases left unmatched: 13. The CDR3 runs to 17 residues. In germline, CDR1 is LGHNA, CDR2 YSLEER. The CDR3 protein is CASSQQGERATDNEQFF. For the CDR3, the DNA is TGCGCCAGCAGCCAGCAGGGGGAAAGGGCTACGGACAATGAGCAGTTCTTC.

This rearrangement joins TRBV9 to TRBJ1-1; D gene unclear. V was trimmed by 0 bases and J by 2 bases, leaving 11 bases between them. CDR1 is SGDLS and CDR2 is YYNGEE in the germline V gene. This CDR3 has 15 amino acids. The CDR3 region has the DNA TGTGCCAGCAGCGTAGGGGTGGGCCTAAACACTGAAGCTTTCTTT. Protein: CASSVGVGLNTEAFF.

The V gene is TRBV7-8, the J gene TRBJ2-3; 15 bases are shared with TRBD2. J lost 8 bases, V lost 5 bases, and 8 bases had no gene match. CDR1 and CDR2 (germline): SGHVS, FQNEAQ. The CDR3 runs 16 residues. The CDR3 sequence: CASSPRTSGGAGTQYF. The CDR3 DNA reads TGTGCCAGCAGCCCCCGGACTAGCGGGGGGGCGGGTACGCAGTATTTT.

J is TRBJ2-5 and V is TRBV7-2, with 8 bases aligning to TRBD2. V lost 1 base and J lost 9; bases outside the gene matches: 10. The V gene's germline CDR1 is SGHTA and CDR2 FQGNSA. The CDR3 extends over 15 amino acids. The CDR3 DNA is TGTGCCAGCAGCTTAGGGGCGGGGGGCCTTGTGTCCCAGTACTTC. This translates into CASSLGAGGLVSQYF.

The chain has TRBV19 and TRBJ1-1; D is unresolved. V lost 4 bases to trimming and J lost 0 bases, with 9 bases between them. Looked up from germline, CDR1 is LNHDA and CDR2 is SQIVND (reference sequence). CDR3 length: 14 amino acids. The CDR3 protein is CASSSGPLNTEAFF. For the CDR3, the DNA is TGTGCCAGTAGTAGCGGGCCGCTGAACACTGAAGCTTTCTTT.